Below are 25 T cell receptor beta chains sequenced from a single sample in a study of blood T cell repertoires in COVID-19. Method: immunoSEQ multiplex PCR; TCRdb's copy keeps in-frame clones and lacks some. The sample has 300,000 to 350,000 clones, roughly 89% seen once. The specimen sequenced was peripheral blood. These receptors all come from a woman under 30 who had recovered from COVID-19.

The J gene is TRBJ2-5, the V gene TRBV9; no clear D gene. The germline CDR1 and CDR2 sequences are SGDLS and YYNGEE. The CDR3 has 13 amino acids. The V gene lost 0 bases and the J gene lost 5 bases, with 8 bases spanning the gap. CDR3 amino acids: CASSVVSEETQYF. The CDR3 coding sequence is TGTGCCAGCAGCGTAGTATCGGAGGAGACCCAGTACTTC. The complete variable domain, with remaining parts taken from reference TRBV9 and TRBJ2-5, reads DSGVTQTPKHLITATGQRVTLRCSPRSGDLSVYWYQQSLDQGLQFLIQYYNGEERAKGNILERFSAQQFPDLHSELNLSSLELGDSALYFCASSVVSEETQYFGPGTRLLVL.

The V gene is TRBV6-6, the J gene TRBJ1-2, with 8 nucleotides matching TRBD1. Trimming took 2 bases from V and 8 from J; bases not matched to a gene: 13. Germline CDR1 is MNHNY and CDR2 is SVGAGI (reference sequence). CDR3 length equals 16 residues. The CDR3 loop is CASSYEPYPGTGGYTF. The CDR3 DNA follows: TGTGCCAGCAGTTACGAACCGTATCCTGGGACAGGCGGCTACACCTTC.

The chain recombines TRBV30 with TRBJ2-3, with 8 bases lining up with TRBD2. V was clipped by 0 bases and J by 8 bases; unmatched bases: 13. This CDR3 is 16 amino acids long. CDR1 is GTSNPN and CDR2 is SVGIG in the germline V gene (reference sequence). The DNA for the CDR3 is TGTGCCTGGAGTGTACAACAGAGGGATCGGGGGGGTACGCAGTATTTT. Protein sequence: CAWSVQQRDRGGTQYF.

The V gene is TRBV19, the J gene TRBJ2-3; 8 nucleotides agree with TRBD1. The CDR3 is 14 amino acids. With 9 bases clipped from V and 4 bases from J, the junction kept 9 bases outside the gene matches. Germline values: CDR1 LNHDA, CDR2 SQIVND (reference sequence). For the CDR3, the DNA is TGTGCCAGCAAACAGGGGGGCTTCGCAGATACGCAGTATTTT. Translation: CASKQGGFADTQYF.

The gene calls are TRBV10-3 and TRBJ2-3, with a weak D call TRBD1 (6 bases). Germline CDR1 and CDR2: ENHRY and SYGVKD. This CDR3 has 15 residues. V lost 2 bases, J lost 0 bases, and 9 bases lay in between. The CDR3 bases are TGTGCCATCAGTGAGGGGACACTTAGCACAGATACGCAGTATTTT. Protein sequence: CAISEGTLSTDTQYF.

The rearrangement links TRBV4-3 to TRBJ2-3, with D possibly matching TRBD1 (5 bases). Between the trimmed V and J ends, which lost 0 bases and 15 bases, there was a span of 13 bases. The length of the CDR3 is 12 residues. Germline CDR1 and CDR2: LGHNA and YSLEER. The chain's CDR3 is CASSQDGASTYF. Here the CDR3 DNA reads TGCGCCAGCAGCCAAGATGGGGCTAGTACCTATTTT.

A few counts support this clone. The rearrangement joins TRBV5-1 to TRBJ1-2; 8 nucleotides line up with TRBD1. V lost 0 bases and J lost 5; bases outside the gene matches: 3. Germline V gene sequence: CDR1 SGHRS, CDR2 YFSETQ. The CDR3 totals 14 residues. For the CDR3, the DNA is TGCGCCAGCAGCTTGGGGGACAGGAAGTATGGCTACACCTTC. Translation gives CASSLGDRKYGYTF.

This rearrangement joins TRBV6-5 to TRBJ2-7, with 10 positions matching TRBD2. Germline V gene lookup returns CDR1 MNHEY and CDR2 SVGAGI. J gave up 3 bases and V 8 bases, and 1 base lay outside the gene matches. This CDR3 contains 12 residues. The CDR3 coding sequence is TGTGCCAGCCGGACTAGCGGCTACGAGCAGTACGTC. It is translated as CASRTSGYEQYV.

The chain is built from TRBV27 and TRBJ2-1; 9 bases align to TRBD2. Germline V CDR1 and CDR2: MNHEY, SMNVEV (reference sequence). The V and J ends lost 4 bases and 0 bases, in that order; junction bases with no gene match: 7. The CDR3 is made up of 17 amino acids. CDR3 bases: TGTGCCAGCAGTTCCCCCCTAGCGGGGATCTCCTACAATGAGCAGTTCTTC. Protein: CASSSPLAGISYNEQFF.

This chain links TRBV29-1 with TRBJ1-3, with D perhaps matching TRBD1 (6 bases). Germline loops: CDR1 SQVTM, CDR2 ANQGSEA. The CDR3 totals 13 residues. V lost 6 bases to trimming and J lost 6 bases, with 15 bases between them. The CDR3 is CSVADSIANTIYF. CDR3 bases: TGCAGCGTCGCGGACAGTATTGCAAACACCATATATTTT.

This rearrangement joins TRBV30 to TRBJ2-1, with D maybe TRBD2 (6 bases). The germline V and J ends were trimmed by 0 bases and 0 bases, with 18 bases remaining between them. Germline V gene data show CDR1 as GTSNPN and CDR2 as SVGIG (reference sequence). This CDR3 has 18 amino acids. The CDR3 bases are TGTGCCTGGAGTGTACGGTGGAGGGGCCGGAGCTCCTACAATGAGCAGTTCTTC. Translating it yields CAWSVRWRGRSSYNEQFF.

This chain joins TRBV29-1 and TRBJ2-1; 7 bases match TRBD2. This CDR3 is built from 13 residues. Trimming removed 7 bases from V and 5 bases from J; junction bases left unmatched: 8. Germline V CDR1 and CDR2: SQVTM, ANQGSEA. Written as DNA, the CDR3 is TGCAGCGGCATAGCGGGTGTGAACAATGAGCAGTTCTTC. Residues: CSGIAGVNNEQFF.

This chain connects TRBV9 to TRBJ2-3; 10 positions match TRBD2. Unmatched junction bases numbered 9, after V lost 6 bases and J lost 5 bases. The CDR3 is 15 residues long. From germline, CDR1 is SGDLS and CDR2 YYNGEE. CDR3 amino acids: CASTRAGGTGDTQYF. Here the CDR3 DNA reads TGTGCCAGCACCCGAGCGGGAGGGACAGGAGATACGCAGTATTTT.

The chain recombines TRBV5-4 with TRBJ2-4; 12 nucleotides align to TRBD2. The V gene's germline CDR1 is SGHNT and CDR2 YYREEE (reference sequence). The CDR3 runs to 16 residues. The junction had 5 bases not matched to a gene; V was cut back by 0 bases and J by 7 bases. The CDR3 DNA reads TGTGCCAGCAGCTTGGCCGGGGGGACTAGCGGGAACATTCAGTACTTC. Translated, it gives CASSLAGGTSGNIQYF.

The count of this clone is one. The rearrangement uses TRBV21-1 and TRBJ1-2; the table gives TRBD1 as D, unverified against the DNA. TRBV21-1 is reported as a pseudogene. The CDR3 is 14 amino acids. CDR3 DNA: TGTGCCAGCAGCAAGGACAGGGGGCAGGACGGCTACACCTTC. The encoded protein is CASSKDRGQDGYTF.

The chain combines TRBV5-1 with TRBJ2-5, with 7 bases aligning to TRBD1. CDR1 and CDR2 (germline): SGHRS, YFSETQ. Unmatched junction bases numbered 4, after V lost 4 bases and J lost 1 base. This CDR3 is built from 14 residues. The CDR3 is CASSVGQLQETQYF. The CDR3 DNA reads TGCGCCAGCAGCGTGGGACAGCTCCAAGAGACCCAGTACTTC.

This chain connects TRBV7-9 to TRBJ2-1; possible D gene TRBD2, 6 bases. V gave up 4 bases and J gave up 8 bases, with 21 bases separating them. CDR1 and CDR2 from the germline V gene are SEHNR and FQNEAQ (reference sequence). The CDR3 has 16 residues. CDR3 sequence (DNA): TGTGCCAGCAGCTCACCCGGGACTTCGTATGGATATGAGCAGTTCTTC. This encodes CASSSPGTSYGYEQFF.

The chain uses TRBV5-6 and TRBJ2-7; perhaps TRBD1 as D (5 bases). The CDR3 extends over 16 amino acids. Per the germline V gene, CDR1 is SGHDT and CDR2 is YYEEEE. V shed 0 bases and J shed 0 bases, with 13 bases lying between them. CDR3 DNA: TGTGCCAGCAGCTTGGCCCCAGGGCCGAGCTCCTACGAGCAGTACGTC. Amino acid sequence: CASSLAPGPSSYEQYV.

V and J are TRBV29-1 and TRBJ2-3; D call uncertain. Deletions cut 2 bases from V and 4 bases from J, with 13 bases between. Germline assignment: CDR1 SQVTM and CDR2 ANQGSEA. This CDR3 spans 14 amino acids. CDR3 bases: TGCAGCGTTGAATTGGCATTCAACCCAGATACGCAGTATTTT. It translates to CSVELAFNPDTQYF.

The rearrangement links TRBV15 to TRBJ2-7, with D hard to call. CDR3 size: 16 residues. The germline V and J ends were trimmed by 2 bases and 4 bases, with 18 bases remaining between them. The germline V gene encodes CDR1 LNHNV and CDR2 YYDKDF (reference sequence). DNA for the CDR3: TGTGCCACCAGCAGAAGATCTCAACCTGGCCCTTACGAGCAGTACGTC. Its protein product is CATSRRSQPGPYEQYV.

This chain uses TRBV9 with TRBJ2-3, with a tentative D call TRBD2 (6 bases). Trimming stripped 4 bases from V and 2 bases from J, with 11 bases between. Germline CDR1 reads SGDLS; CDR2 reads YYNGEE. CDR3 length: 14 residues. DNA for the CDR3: TGTGCCAGCAGCATGGAGGGCTCCACAGATACGCAGTATTTT. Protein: CASSMEGSTDTQYF.

In DNA form, the CDR3 reads TGCGCCAGCAGCCAAGATCAGTCGGGTGGAGGGACAGGGATTGGCTACACCTTC. The encoded protein is CASSQDQSGGGTGIGYTF. V usage is TRBV4-1 and J usage is TRBJ1-2, with 9 bases that match TRBD1. The CDR3 has 18 residues. Per germline, CDR1 MGHRA and CDR2 YSYEKL. Trimming removed 0 bases from V and 7 bases from J; junction bases left unmatched: 15.

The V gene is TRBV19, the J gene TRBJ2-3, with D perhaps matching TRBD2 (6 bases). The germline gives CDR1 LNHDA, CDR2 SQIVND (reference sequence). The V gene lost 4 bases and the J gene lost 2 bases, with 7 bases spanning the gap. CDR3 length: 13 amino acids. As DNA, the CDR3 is TGTGCCAGTAGTAGCGGGAACACAGATACGCAGTATTTT. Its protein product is CASSSGNTDTQYF.

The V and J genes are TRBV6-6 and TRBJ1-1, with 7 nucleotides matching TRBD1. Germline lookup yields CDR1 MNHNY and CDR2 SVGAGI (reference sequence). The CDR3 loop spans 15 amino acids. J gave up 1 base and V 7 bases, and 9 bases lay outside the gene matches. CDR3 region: CASKGPGGTNTEAFF. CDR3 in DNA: TGTGCCAGCAAGGGCCCAGGGGGGACGAACACTGAAGCTTTCTTT.

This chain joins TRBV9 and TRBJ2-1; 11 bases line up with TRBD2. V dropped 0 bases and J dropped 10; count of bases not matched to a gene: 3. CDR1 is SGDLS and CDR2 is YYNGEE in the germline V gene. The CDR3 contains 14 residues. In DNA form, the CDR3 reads TGTGCCAGCAGCGTAGCCGGGACTAGCGGCGAGCAGTTCTTC. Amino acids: CASSVAGTSGEQFF.